The source of this T cell receptor (beta chain) is a study of CD8 T cells in Susac syndrome. Looked up from germline, CDR1 is SGDLS and CDR2 is YYNGEE. This CDR3 spans 16 amino acids. The V gene lost 0 bases and the J gene lost 0 bases, with 10 bases spanning the gap. Broader study findings: The study conceded that relatively few individuals underwent its TCR sequencing and HLA analysis.

An input of about 0.45 to 1 ug of RNA was subjected to reverse transcription using random hexamers. Amplification of TCR beta CDR3 by immunoSEQ multiplex PCR spanned 54 Vbeta and 13 Jbeta. TCRdb used MiXCR to reprocess the immunoSEQ multiplex PCR reads, holding one entry per CDR3 protein. The profile covers more than 110,000 distinct CDR3 sequences, with roughly 94% appearing a single time and approximately 0.27% taken by the ten largest. Note on this clonotype: Its target is not known.

This receptor was identified in a human donor in good health. Sequencing was performed on CD8+ T cells from PBMCs. V gene TRBV9 combines with J gene TRBJ2-4, with D possibly TRBD2 on 5 matching bases. CDR3 DNA: TGTGCCAGCAGCGTAGTAGCGAACATAGCCAAAAACATTCAGTACTTC. It codes for CASSVVANIAKNIQYF. Full variable domain (remainder filled in from reference TRBV9 and TRBJ2-4): DSGVTQTPKHLITATGQRVTLRCSPRSGDLSVYWYQQSLDQGLQFLIQYYNGEERAKGNILERFSAQQFPDLHSELNLSSLELGDSALYFCASSVVANIAKNIQYFGAGTRLSVL.